This T cell receptor delta chain was observed in a study of gamma-delta chains in newborns, infants, children. As for the study in general: Microbial exposure reportedly drives polyclonal innate γδ T cell expansion after birth.

There are 17 residues in the CDR3. J gave up 0 bases and V 2 bases, and 2 bases lay outside the gene matches. Germline CDR1 is GEAIGNYY and CDR2 is EKD. TCRdb applied CATT to the reads for clone calling. This repertoire shows about 4,900 delta-chain clones, roughly 2.6% found once; its top ten account for around 13%. This clone was seen a handful of times. Possible read error: a much larger clone is one base away. Source material: blood. This TCR was sampled from a child who was a newborn, infant or young child, either healthy, febrile or measles-vaccinated (not recorded which). The genes are TRDV2 and TRDJ3; 8 bases match TRDD3. CDR3 bases: TGTGCCTGTGACATTACTGGGGGCTCCTGGGACACCCGACAGATGTTTTTC. Translation: CACDITGGSWDTRQMFF.